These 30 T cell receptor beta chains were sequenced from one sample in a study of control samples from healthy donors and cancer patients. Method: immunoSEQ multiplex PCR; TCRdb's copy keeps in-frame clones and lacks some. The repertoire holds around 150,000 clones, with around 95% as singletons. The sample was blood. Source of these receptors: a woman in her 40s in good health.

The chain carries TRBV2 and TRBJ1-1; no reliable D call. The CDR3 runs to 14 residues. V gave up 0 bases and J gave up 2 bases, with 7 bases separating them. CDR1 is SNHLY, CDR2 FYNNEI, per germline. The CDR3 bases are TGTGCCAGCAGTGAAGCGCGCAAAAACACTGAAGCTTTCTTT. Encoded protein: CASSEARKNTEAFF. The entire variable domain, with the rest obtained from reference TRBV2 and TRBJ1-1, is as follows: EPEVTQTPSHQVTQMGQEVILRCVPISNHLYFYWYRQILGQKVEFLVSFYNNEISEKSEIFDDQFSVERPDGSNFTLKIRSTKLEDSAMYFCASSEARKNTEAFFGQGTRLTVV.

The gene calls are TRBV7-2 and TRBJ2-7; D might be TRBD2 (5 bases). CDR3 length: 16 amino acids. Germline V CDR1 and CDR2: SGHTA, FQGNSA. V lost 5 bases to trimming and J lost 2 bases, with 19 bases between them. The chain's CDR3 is CASSQRPGGSTYEQYF. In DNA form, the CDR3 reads TGTGCCAGCAGCCAACGCCCGGGCGGGTCCACCTACGAGCAGTACTTC.

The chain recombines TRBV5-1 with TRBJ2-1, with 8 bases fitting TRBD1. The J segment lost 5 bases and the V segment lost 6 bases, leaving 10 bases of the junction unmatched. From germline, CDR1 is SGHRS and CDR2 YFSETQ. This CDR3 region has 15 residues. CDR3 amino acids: CASTPGTGGHNEQFF. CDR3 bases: TGCGCCAGCACACCCGGGACAGGTGGTCACAATGAGCAGTTCTTC.

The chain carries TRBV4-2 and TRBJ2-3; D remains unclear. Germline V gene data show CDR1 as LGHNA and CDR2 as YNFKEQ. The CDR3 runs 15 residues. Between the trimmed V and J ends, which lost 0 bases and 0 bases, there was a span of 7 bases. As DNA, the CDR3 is TGTGCCAGCAGCCAAGATAATTACAGCACAGATACGCAGTATTTT. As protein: CASSQDNYSTDTQYF.

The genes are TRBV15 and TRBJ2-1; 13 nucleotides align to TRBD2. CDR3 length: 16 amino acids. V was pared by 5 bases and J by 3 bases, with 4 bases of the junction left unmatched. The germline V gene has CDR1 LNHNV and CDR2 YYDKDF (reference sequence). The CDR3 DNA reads TGTGCCACCAGCCGAGGACTAGCGGGAGTCTACAATGAGCAGTTCTTC. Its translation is CATSRGLAGVYNEQFF.

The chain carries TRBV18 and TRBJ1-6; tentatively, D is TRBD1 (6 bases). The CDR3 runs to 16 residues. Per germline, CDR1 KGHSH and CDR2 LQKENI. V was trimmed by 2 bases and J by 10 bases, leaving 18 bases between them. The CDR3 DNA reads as TGTGCCAGCTCACCAGGGACATCCCGGACGATCTCACCCCTCCACTTT. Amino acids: CASSPGTSRTISPLHF.

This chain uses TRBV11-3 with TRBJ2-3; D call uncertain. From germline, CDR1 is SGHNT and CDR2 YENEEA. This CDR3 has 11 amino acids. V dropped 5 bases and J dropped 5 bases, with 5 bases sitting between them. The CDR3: CASSLEDTQYF. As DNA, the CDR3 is TGTGCCAGCAGCCTTGAAGATACGCAGTATTTT. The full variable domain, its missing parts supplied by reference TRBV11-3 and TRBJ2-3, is EAGVVQSPRYKIIEKKQPVAFWCNPISGHNTLYWYLQNLGQGPELLIRYENEEAVDDSQLPKDRFSAERLKGVDSTLKIQPAELGDSAVYLCASSLEDTQYFGPGTRLTVL.

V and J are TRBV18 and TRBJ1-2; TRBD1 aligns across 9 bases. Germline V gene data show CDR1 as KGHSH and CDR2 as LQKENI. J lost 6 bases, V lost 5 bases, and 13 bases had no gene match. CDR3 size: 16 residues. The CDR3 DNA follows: TGTGCCAGCTCAACCTTTCTCACCACAGGGGGCAATGGCTACACCTTC. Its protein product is CASSTFLTTGGNGYTF.

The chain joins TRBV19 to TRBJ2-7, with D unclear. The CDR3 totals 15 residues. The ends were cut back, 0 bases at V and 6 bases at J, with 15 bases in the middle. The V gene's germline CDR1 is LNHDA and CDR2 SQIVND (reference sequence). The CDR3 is CASSIDPGRLAEQYF. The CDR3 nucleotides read TGTGCCAGTAGTATAGACCCCGGCCGCCTTGCCGAGCAGTACTTC.

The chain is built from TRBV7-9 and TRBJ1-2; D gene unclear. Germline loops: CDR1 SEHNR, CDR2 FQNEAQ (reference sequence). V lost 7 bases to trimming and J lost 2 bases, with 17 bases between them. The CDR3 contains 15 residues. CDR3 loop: CASTLGDIRNYGYTF. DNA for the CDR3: TGTGCCAGCACCCTCGGAGACATCAGGAACTATGGCTACACCTTC.

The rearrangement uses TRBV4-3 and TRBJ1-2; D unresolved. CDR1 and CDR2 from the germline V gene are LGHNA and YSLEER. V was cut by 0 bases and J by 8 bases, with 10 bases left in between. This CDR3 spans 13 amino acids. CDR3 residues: CASSQDSFQGYTF. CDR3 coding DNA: TGCGCCAGCAGCCAAGACTCGTTCCAGGGCTACACCTTC.

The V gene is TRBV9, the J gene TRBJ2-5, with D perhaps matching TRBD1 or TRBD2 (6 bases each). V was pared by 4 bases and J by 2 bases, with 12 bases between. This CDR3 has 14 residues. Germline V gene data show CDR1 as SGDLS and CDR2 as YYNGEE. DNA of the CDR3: TGTGCCAGCAGCTTCCGGGGGCCTCAAGAGACCCAGTACTTC. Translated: CASSFRGPQETQYF.

In DNA form, the CDR3 reads TGTGCCATCAGTGAGTCTCGGCCAGGTAGGGCAAACGCTGAAGCTTTCTTT. It encodes CAISESRPGRANAEAFF. The chain is built from TRBV10-3 and TRBJ1-1; D is undetermined. CDR1 and CDR2 from the germline V gene are ENHRY and SYGVKD. Trimming pared 0 bases from V and 6 bases from J, leaving 20 bases between. The CDR3 sequence is 17 residues long.

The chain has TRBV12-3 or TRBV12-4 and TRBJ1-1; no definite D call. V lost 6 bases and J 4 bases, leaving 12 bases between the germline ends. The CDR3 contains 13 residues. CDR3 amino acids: CASSRSLGTEAFF. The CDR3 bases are TGTGCCAGCAGCCGCAGCCTTGGCACTGAAGCTTTCTTT.

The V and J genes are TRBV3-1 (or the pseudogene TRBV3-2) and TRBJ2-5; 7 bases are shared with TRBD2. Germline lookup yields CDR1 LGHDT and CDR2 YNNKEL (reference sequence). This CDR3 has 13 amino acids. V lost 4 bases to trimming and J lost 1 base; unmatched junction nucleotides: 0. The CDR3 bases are TGTGCCAGCAGCCGCGGGGGCCAAGAGACCCAGTACTTC. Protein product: CASSRGGQETQYF.

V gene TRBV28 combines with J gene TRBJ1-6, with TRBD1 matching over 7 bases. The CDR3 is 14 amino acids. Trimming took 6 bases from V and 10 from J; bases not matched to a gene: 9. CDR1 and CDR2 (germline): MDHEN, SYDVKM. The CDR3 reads CASSLHRTGSPLHF. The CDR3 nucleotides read TGTGCCAGCAGCTTACACCGGACAGGCTCACCCCTCCACTTT.

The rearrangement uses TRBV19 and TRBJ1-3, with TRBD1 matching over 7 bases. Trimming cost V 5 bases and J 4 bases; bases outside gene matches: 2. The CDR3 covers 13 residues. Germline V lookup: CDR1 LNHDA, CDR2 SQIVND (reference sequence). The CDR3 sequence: CASSEGQGNTIYF. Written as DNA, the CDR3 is TGTGCCAGTAGTGAGGGACAGGGAAACACCATATATTTT.

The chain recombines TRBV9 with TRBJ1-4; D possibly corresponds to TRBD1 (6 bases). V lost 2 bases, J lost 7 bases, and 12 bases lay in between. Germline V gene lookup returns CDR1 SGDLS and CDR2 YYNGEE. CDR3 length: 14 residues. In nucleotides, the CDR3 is TGTGCCAGCAGCGTTCAGGGGTCCACTGAAAAACTGTTTTTT. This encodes CASSVQGSTEKLFF.

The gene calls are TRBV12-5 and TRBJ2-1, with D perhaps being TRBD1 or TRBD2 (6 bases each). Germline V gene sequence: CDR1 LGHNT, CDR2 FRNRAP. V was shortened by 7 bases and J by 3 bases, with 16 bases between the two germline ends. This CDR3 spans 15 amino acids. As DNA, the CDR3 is TGTGCTAGTGTCTACGAGGGGGGCTTCTACAATGAGCAGTTCTTC. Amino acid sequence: CASVYEGGFYNEQFF.

Here the CDR3 DNA reads TGTGCCTGGAGTCCACCAGGGGGCCTTAACTATGGCTACACCTTC. Protein sequence: CAWSPPGGLNYGYTF. This chain joins TRBV30 and TRBJ1-2; 8 positions match TRBD1. J lost 1 base, V lost 2 bases, and 6 bases had no gene match. Germline V gene sequence: CDR1 GTSNPN, CDR2 SVGIG (reference sequence). CDR3 length: 15 residues. Based on the CDR3 plus reference TRBV30 and TRBJ1-2, the full variable domain is SQTIHQWPATLVQPVGSPLSLECTVEGTSNPNLYWYRQAAGRGLQLLFYSVGIGQISSEVPQNLSASRPQDRQFILSSKKLLLSDSGFYLCAWSPPGGLNYGYTFGSGTRLTVV.

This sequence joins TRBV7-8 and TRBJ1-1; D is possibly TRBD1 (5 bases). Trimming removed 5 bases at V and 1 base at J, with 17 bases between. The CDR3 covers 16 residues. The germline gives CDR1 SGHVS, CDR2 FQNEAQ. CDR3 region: CASSLNTRQQNTEAFF. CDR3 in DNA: TGTGCCAGCAGCCTAAACACCCGACAGCAGAACACTGAAGCTTTCTTT.

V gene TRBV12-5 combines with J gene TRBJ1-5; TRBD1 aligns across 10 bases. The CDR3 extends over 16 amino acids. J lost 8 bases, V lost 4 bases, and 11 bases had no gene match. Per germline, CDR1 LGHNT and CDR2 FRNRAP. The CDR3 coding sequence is TGTGCTAGTGGTTCCCCCGGGACAGGGGCTGGGGAGCCCCAGCATTTT. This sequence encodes CASGSPGTGAGEPQHF.

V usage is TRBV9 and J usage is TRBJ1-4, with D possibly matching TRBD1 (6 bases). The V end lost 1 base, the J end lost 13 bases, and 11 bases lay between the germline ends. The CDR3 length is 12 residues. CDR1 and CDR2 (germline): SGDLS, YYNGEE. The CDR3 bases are TGTGCCAGCAGCGTATACGGGGGGCTACTGTTTTTT. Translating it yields CASSVYGGLLFF.

CDR3 residues: CASSPDRQGLGNQPQHF. The CDR3, as DNA: TGTGCCAGTAGTCCCGACAGACAGGGATTGGGCAATCAGCCCCAGCATTTT. The rearrangement uses TRBV19 and TRBJ1-5; 7 bases agree with TRBD1. Germline CDR1 LNHDA, CDR2 SQIVND (reference sequence). The V gene end was trimmed by 5 bases and the J gene end by 2 bases; junction bases not matched to a gene: 12. The CDR3 length is 17 residues.

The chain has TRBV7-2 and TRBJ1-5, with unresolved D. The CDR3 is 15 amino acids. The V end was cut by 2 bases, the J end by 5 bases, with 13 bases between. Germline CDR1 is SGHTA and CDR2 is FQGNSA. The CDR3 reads CASSLISRADQPQHF. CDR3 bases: TGTGCCAGCAGCTTAATTAGCCGGGCCGATCAGCCCCAGCATTTT.

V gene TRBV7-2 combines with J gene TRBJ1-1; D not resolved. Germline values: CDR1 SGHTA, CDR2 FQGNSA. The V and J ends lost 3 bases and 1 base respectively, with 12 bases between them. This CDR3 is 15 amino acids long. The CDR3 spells CASSFTRRANTEAFF. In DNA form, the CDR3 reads TGTGCCAGCAGCTTCACTCGTAGAGCGAACACTGAAGCTTTCTTT. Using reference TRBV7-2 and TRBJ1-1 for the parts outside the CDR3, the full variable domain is GAGVSQSPSNKVTEKGKDVELRCDPISGHTALYWYRQSLGQGLEFLIYFQGNSAPDKSGLPSDRFSAERTGGSVSTLTIQRTQQEDSAVYLCASSFTRRANTEAFFGQGTRLTVV.

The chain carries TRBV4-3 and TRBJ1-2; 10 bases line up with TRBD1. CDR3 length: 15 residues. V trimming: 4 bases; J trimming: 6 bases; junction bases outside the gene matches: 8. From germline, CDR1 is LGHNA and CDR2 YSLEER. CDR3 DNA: TGCGCCAGCAGCCGCTCCGGGACAGGGGAAGATGGCTACACCTTC. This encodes CASSRSGTGEDGYTF.

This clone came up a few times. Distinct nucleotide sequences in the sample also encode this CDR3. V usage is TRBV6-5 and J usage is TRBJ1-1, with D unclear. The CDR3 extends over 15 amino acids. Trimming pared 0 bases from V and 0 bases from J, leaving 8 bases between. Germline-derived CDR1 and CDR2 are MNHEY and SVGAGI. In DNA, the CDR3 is TGTGCCAGCAGTTACTCAAAGGCTGTGAACACTGAAGCTTTCTTT. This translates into CASSYSKAVNTEAFF.

CDR3 bases: TGTGCCAGCAGTGACAGCAGGCGCTACACCTTC. Protein product: CASSDSRRYTF. The chain uses TRBV2 and TRBJ1-2; no clear D. V lost 3 bases and J 9 bases, leaving 8 bases between the germline ends. The germline V gene has CDR1 SNHLY and CDR2 FYNNEI. The CDR3 extends over 11 amino acids. Together with reference TRBV2 and TRBJ1-2, the CDR3 gives the full variable domain: EPEVTQTPSHQVTQMGQEVILRCVPISNHLYFYWYRQILGQKVEFLVSFYNNEISEKSEIFDDQFSVERPDGSNFTLKIRSTKLEDSAMYFCASSDSRRYTFGSGTRLTVV.

CDR3 sequence: CASSLPGTLYGYTF. For the CDR3, the DNA is TGTGCCAGCAGCCTTCCCGGGACTCTCTATGGCTACACCTTC. The J gene is TRBJ1-2, the V gene TRBV7-9; the D gene is possibly TRBD1 (5 bases). Trimming removed 5 bases at V and 4 bases at J, with 14 bases between. This CDR3 is built from 14 residues. CDR1 is SEHNR and CDR2 is FQNEAQ in the germline V gene (reference sequence).